This T cell receptor (beta chain) was identified in a study of T cell changes during pregnancy in multiple sclerosis. V shed 4 bases, J shed 2 bases, and the junction held 5 bases outside the gene matches. CDR1 and CDR2 (germline): MNHNY, SVGAGI (reference sequence). This CDR3 has 14 residues. Sequenced by immunoSEQ multiplex PCR; TCRdb stores in-frame clones only, minus some. The data contain about 66,000 clones, 91% of them singletons. The chain has TRBV6-6 and TRBJ2-7; TRBD1 matches 7 bases. The material was CD8+ T cells from peripheral blood mononuclear cells, obtained before pregnancy. The receptor comes from a female donor with multiple sclerosis, enrolled in a pregnancy study. DNA of the CDR3: TGTGCCAGCAGTTCGGGACAGACCCCCTACGAGCAGTACTTC. Amino acids: CASSSGQTPYEQYF.